Given below is one T cell receptor beta chain in context. No antigen is known for it. Germline V gives CDR1 MNHNS, CDR2 SASEGT. The length of the CDR3 is 16 residues. Between the trimmed V and J ends, which lost 6 bases and 0 bases, there was a span of 16 bases. This specimen belongs to a study of tumor and adjacent non-tumor tissue in lung cancer. Overall study findings and caveats: Top 100 clones took a larger repertoire share in normal lung.

A modified ARM-PCR protocol with three rounds of nested PCR amplified TCRbeta. TCRdb itself ran the multiplex PCR reads through MiXCR, one entry per CDR3 protein. The sample includes 60,000 to 70,000 distinct CDR3 sequences, around 80% of them seen just once. No cell sorting was done before RNA was extracted from the tissue. The normal lung tissue was taken more than 3 cm from the tumor edge. Material: distant non-tumor lung tissue. The chain recombines TRBV6-1 with TRBJ2-3, with D maybe TRBD2 (5 bases). The sequence was obtained from a man aged 60 to 75 with non-small cell lung cancer. The CDR3: CASRLSAASSTDTQYF. The DNA of the CDR3 is TGTGCCAGCAGATTGTCAGCGGCATCGAGCACAGATACGCAGTATTTT.